The present entry profiles one T cell receptor (beta chain) with its context. The sample is drawn from a study of blood T cell repertoires in COVID-19. For the study at large: Acute-phase and convalescent COVID-19 samples originated in the United States, Italy and Spain. T cells, B-cell-depleted T cells, or PBMCs supplied cDNA or gDNA.

As processed by the authors: By means of reference gene primer amplification, nucleated cell counts were estimated. The assay was immunoSEQ multiplex PCR, and TCRdb's table has in-frame clones only and misses some. Clonal size and the V and J genes are those of that table, whereas D and trimming came from the DNA. The sample records about 150,000 clones, about 88% being singletons. The length of the CDR3 is 16 residues. With 0 bases clipped from V and 4 bases from J, the junction kept 8 bases outside the gene matches. Germline CDR1 is SGHRS and CDR2 is YFSETQ. V usage is TRBV5-1 and J usage is TRBJ2-3; 7 nucleotides align to TRBD2. This TCR derives from a man aged 55 to 70 with COVID-19, enrolled during active disease. The material sequenced was peripheral blood. CDR3 in DNA: TGCGCCAGCAGCTTGGGGGGCGGGAGTGACTCAGATACGCAGTATTTT. Translated: CASSLGGGSDSDTQYF.